Sequencing of this TCR beta chain was carried out in a study of shared clonotypes between healthy human individuals. Germline V gene sequence: CDR1 SGHTA, CDR2 FQGTGA. This CDR3 is 16 amino acids long. V lost 5 bases and J lost 4; bases outside the gene matches: 10. Study-wide results and caveats: The study found 4.5% to 6% of naive CD4 clonotypes shared across four donors.

Only in-frame clones appear in the TCRdb table, and some are missing; sequencing was by immunoSEQ multiplex PCR. The sample yields roughly 2.1 million clones, 90% to 95% seen once. Naive CD8 cells comprised CD45RO-negative, CCR7-positively selected cells, excluding terminally differentiated effector memory CD45RA+ cells. As concerns this clone: What it binds is unknown.

The sequencing input was naive CD8+ T cells from PBMCs. V and J are TRBV7-3 and TRBJ2-1; 8 bases fit TRBD2. The sequence was obtained from a young man in good health. Some clones in this sample may be carry-over from other donors' samples. The CDR3 coding sequence is TGTGCCAGCAGCCTCGGGTCGGGACTAGGGTACAATGAGCAGTTCTTC. This codes for CASSLGSGLGYNEQFF.